These 14 T cell receptor beta chains were all obtained from the same sample, sequenced in a study of CD8 T cells in Susac syndrome. It was with random hexamers that about 0.45 to 1 ug RNA was reverse transcribed. TCRdb re-derived calls from the immunoSEQ multiplex PCR reads in MiXCR, one entry per CDR3 protein. The table lists approximately 210,000 distinct CDR3 sequences, 85% to 95% of them singletons. Specimen: CD4+ T cells from PBMCs. These receptors were taken from a human donor with Susac syndrome.

This chain joins TRBV29-1 and TRBJ2-5; D is ambiguous. This CDR3 region has 13 residues. CDR1 is SQVTM and CDR2 is ANQGSEA in the germline V gene. Between the trimmed V and J ends, which lost 7 bases and 4 bases, there was a span of 16 bases. The CDR3 DNA reads TGCAGCGCCGTACGCTTTGGTCGAGAGACCCAGTACTTC. Translating gives CSAVRFGRETQYF.

The chain joins TRBV30 to TRBJ1-4; D not resolved. Trimming took off 1 base at V and 5 bases at J, with 11 bases between the two ends. The length of the CDR3 is 14 residues. The germline CDR1 and CDR2 sequences are GTSNPN and SVGIG (reference sequence). CDR3: CAWSDLGMNEKLFF. The CDR3 DNA reads TGTGCCTGGAGTGATCTGGGGATGAATGAAAAACTGTTTTTT.

The rearrangement links TRBV10-3 to TRBJ1-5; no reliable D call. The CDR3 spans 15 residues. V was clipped by 3 bases and J by 5 bases, with 14 bases between them. Germline V lookup: CDR1 ENHRY, CDR2 SYGVKD. The CDR3 bases are TGTGCCATCAGTGATACCCCAGCCGGGGATCAGCCCCAGCATTTT. Translating gives CAISDTPAGDQPQHF.

The J gene is TRBJ1-2, the V gene TRBV14; 8 nucleotides agree with TRBD1. Germline V gene sequence: CDR1 SGHDN, CDR2 FVKESK. CDR3 length: 16 residues. With 0 bases clipped from V and 9 bases from J, the junction kept 12 bases outside the gene matches. The CDR3 region has the DNA TGTGCCAGCAGCCAAGATGGGACTGACAGGGGCGACAGCTACACCTTC. This encodes CASSQDGTDRGDSYTF.

The chain couples TRBV19 to TRBJ1-6; 7 bases are shared with TRBD1. The V and J ends lost 6 bases and 0 bases, in that order; junction bases with no gene match: 5. Germline CDR1 is LNHDA and CDR2 is SQIVND (reference sequence). The CDR3 contains 16 residues. CDR3 sequence (DNA): TGTGCCAGTAGGACACAGGGGAGCTCCTATAATTCACCCCTCCACTTT. As protein: CASRTQGSSYNSPLHF.

This clonotype came up once. The CDR3 reads CASSLWAQGGEQFF. The CDR3 region has the DNA TGTGCCAGCAGCTTATGGGCTCAGGGGGGTGAGCAGTTCTTC. This sequence joins TRBV5-6 and TRBJ2-1; D perhaps matches TRBD1 (7 bases). CDR1 SGHDT and CDR2 YYEEEE come from the germline V gene. The V and J ends lost 2 bases and 9 bases respectively, with 15 bases between them. The CDR3 is made up of 14 amino acids.

This rearrangement joins TRBV19 to TRBJ2-5; D is perhaps TRBD2 (6 bases). The CDR3 spans 13 residues. Trimming shortened V by 6 bases and J by 5 bases, and 13 bases separated the two germline ends. Germline V gene data show CDR1 as LNHDA and CDR2 as SQIVND (reference sequence). The CDR3, as DNA: TGTGCCAGTAGCCACGGGGGTCCGGAGACCCAGTACTTC. Its protein product is CASSHGGPETQYF.

The chain employs TRBV6-1 and TRBJ1-1; D is possibly TRBD1 (5 bases). Deletions cut 4 bases from V and 1 base from J, with 19 bases between. Germline lookup yields CDR1 MNHNS and CDR2 SASEGT. This CDR3 region has 17 residues. DNA for the CDR3: TGTGCCAGCAGTGCTCTGGGGCGTGTTAATCGGAACACTGAAGCTTTCTTT. Residues: CASSALGRVNRNTEAFF.

This chain uses TRBV20-1 with TRBJ1-4, with D possibly TRBD1 on 6 matching bases. Germline CDR1 and CDR2: DFQATT and SNEGSKA (reference sequence). This CDR3 has 14 residues. V was clipped by 5 bases and J by 8 bases, with 18 bases between them. CDR3 nucleotide sequence: TGCAGTGCTCCTGAGACAGGCCCCATCGAAAAACTGTTTTTT. This encodes CSAPETGPIEKLFF.

This chain connects TRBV10-3 to TRBJ2-7; 8 bases fit TRBD1. CDR1 ENHRY and CDR2 SYGVKD come from the germline V gene. The CDR3 length is 17 residues. J gave up 1 base and V 4 bases, and 12 bases lay outside the gene matches. The CDR3 sequence is CAISGGATGTGSYEQYF. CDR3 sequence (DNA): TGTGCCATCAGTGGGGGGGCGACCGGGACAGGATCCTACGAGCAGTACTTC.

The rearrangement uses TRBV2 and TRBJ2-3, with D tentatively TRBD1 (5 bases). CDR1 and CDR2 from the germline V gene are SNHLY and FYNNEI. The CDR3 totals 14 residues. V was cut by 3 bases and J by 2 bases, with 9 bases left in between. CDR3 nucleotides: TGTGCCAGCAGTGACCTACAGGACACAGATACGCAGTATTTT. It codes for CASSDLQDTDTQYF.

The gene calls are TRBV4-2 and TRBJ1-5; TRBD1 might be the D (5 bases). Germline CDR1 reads LGHNA; CDR2 reads YNFKEQ. V dropped 4 bases and J dropped 3 bases, with 13 bases sitting between them. The CDR3 has 15 amino acids. CDR3 DNA sequence: TGTGCCAGCAGCCGCGGGGGAACCGTCAATCAGCCCCAGCATTTT. Its translation is CASSRGGTVNQPQHF.

The chain couples TRBV9 to TRBJ2-5, with 9 bases fitting TRBD1. The junction had 4 bases not matched to a gene; V was cut back by 3 bases and J by 4 bases. Germline V gives CDR1 SGDLS, CDR2 YYNGEE. The CDR3 covers 14 residues. DNA of the CDR3: TGTGCCAGCAGCGGCGGACAGGGGACAGAGACCCAGTACTTC. Translated: CASSGGQGTETQYF.

The chain combines TRBV5-6 with TRBJ1-3; D may be TRBD1 (6 bases). The CDR3 consists of 14 residues. Germline CDR1 is SGHDT and CDR2 is YYEEEE. V was pared by 2 bases and J by 0 bases, with 6 bases between. CDR3 in DNA: TGTGCCAGCAGCTTACAGGGCTCTGGAAACACCATATATTTT. This encodes CASSLQGSGNTIYF.